Included here is one T cell receptor beta chain sequence, with context. Which antigen it targets is not known. Qualities for individual bases were not recorded, and no much larger clone is one base off. The data derive from a study of OX40 agonist ivuxolimab in advanced cancers. Background for the entire study: Ivuxolimab was an agonistic, fully human IgG2 monoclonal antibody directed against OX40 (CD134), a costimulatory receptor. Patients were allowed to have had prior anti-PD-1, anti-PD-L1 or anti-CTLA-4 therapy, and around 40% of the dose-escalation patients had previously received checkpoint inhibitors. Intravenous ivuxolimab was administered to patients every 2 weeks at six dose levels: 0.01, 0.1, 0.3, 1.5, 3 and 10 mg/kg. The paper reports the monotherapy dose-escalation portion (N of about 50 patients) of the phase I ivuxolimab trial. A male proportion of 70% to 90% and a mean age of around 60 years, ranging from about 20 to 80, were recorded for the dose-escalation cohort. The purpose of peripheral TCRbeta sequencing was to test whether ivuxolimab changed TCR sequence diversity and led to clonal T-cell expansion. Among the roughly 52 dose-escalation patients, some 19 had hepatocellular carcinoma, 15 or so melanoma, 9 renal cell carcinoma and 9 head and neck cancer. Partial responses occurred in three dose-escalation patients, of whom one had hepatocellular carcinoma and two had cutaneous melanoma. Broader findings and caveats from the paper: At doses from 0.1 to 3.0 mg/kg, clonal expansion was seen in both CD4+ and CD8+ blood T cells between baseline and week 6. After ivuxolimab, CD8+ T cells had more expanded clones than CD4+ T cells on average. In the 0.1-3.0 mg/kg groups, partial responders were among the patients with the lowest normalized peripheral clonal expansion, particularly in CD8+ T cells. The antigen specificity of the clonally expanded peripheral T cells was not determined. Low levels of normalized T-cell clonal expansion were also seen in some patients who did not respond.

Patients with autoimmune disease history or receiving systemic immunosuppression were excluded from the trial. Peripheral blood for TCR sequencing was drawn from every dose cohort at baseline, at cycle 4 day 1 and at cycle 7 day 1. Samples came from an open-label, multicenter, first-in-human phase I dose-escalation trial of ivuxolimab. Adults with locally advanced or metastatic melanoma, renal cell, hepatocellular, or head and neck squamous cell carcinoma were enrolled in the trial. Before TCR sequencing, CD4+ and CD8+ T cells were separately sorted from peripheral blood. The CDR3 covers 17 residues, taking in both the cysteine and the phenylalanine. Here the CDR3 DNA is all that survives: 51 bases in frame from base 1. For CDR1 and CDR2, the germline V gene lists MDHEN and SYDVKM. V loses 7 bases, J loses 4 bases, and the germline ends lie 25 bases apart. Genomic DNA was extracted from sorted cells for sequencing of the TCRbeta CDR3 region. TCRbeta CDR3 regions were sequenced using the immunoSEQ Assay. TCRdb obtained this table from immuneACCESS and retained in-frame rearrangements with V and J assigned. These tables miss some clones; where compared with another copy, unresolved V genes account for less than half of the shortfall, and the remainder is unexplained. The sample has around 80,000 clones on record, roughly four fifths of them singletons. The ten largest clones capture 0.4% to 0.5% of the sample.

This TCR was sampled from an adult with an advanced solid tumor such as melanoma, head and neck, liver or kidney cancer. Sequencing used CD4+ or CD8+ T cells sorted from blood, obtained in a trial of the OX40 agonist ivuxolimab. This sequence uses TRBV28 and TRBJ1-1, with TRBD1 tentatively as D gene (5 bases match). Read as DNA, the sequence is TGTGCCAGCACGTCCGGGGGGATGAGGGTGCTTGGCACTGAAGCTTTCTTT. Its protein reads: CASTSGGMRVLGTEAFF.